This is a list of T cell receptor beta chains from one sample in a study of blood T cells in healthy people across ages. TCRdb re-called the 5' RACE reads through MiXCR, storing one row per CDR3 protein. Seen here are approximately 580,000 distinct CDR3 sequences, approximately 25% observed once, and the top ten hold roughly 9.4%. Separately, the same data were catalogued under a study of T cells of mothers and their children.

Source material: blood. These receptor sequences come from a boy aged 5-17 years in good health. CDR3s leave out the opening cysteine and the closing phenylalanine or tryptophan.

j_gene: TRBJ2-5
v_gene: TRBV27
CDR3aa: ASSRPGLTETQY

j_gene: -
v_gene: TRBV4-1
CDR3aa: ASSLGGHAPYEQY

j_gene: TRBJ2-3
v_gene: TRBV20-1
CDR3aa: SASGQGPDTQY

j_gene: TRBJ1-2
v_gene: TRBV29-1
CDR3aa: SVEEGGAYGYT

j_gene: TRBJ2-4
v_gene: TRBV2
CDR3aa: ASSERPSGAVIQY

j_gene: TRBJ1-5
v_gene: TRBV6-4
CDR3aa: ASSEGSNQPQH

j_gene: TRBJ2-1
v_gene: TRBV4-2
CDR3aa: ASSPEGSYNEQF

j_gene: TRBJ1-3
v_gene: TRBV3-1
CDR3aa: ASSQTGYQSSGNTIY

j_gene: TRBJ1-2
v_gene: TRBV4-1
CDR3aa: ASSQGVYGYT

j_gene: -
v_gene: TRBV27
CDR3aa: ASSILGGRVNEQF

j_gene: TRBJ2-5
v_gene: TRBV3-1
CDR3aa: ASSQGRDYQETQY

j_gene: TRBJ2-1
v_gene: TRBV29-1
CDR3aa: SVEVVLARNEQF

j_gene: TRBJ2-2
v_gene: TRBV9
CDR3aa: ASSVGAGSNSGELF

j_gene: TRBJ1-2
v_gene: TRBV20-1
CDR3aa: SARDLGQNGYT

j_gene: TRBJ2-1
v_gene: TRBV5-1
CDR3aa: ASSDEQF

j_gene: TRBJ2-5
v_gene: TRBV28
CDR3aa: ASSLGGTSGKEQY

j_gene: TRBJ2-2
v_gene: TRBV12-3/TRBV12-4
CDR3aa: ASSLGHNTGELF

j_gene: TRBJ2-7
v_gene: TRBV5-1
CDR3aa: ASPSRSPVYEQY

j_gene: TRBJ1-1
v_gene: TRBV7-9
CDR3aa: ASSLVQGGNTEAF

j_gene: TRBJ2-5
v_gene: TRBV7-9
CDR3aa: ASSRQDRKEAQY

j_gene: TRBJ1-2
v_gene: TRBV10-3
CDR3aa: AIRPLRINYGYT

j_gene: -
v_gene: TRBV6-1
CDR3aa: ASSELTTTNDLIDEQF

j_gene: TRBJ2-3
v_gene: TRBV20-1
CDR3aa: SARDLAGITDTQY

j_gene: TRBJ2-5
v_gene: TRBV7-2
CDR3aa: ASSSTSGGYQETQY

j_gene: TRBJ1-6
v_gene: TRBV6-1
CDR3aa: ASSHGVSSSYNSPLH

j_gene: TRBJ2-4
v_gene: TRBV6-2/TRBV6-3
CDR3aa: ASSYSGTPRGIQY

j_gene: TRBJ2-1
v_gene: TRBV5-8
CDR3aa: ASSPGTLSYNEQF

j_gene: TRBJ2-5
v_gene: TRBV5-6
CDR3aa: ASSLGDVGQETQY

j_gene: TRBJ2-2
v_gene: TRBV6-1
CDR3aa: AMTLPNTGELF

j_gene: TRBJ1-2
v_gene: TRBV12-3/TRBV12-4
CDR3aa: ASSSGTGIGYGYT

j_gene: TRBJ2-3
v_gene: TRBV6-1
CDR3aa: ASSVGEVDTQY

j_gene: TRBJ1-1
v_gene: TRBV20-1
CDR3aa: SARWVAEAF

j_gene: TRBJ1-2
v_gene: TRBV29-1
CDR3aa: SVEDRGGYGYT

j_gene: TRBJ2-4
v_gene: TRBV7-9
CDR3aa: ASSHLAGVSKNIQY

j_gene: TRBJ1-2
v_gene: TRBV10-3
CDR3aa: AISTDNTYGYT

j_gene: TRBJ2-1
v_gene: TRBV7-9
CDR3aa: ASRARPIGRQESYNEQF

j_gene: TRBJ1-4
v_gene: TRBV20-1
CDR3aa: SAYGTGGEKLF

j_gene: TRBJ1-1
v_gene: TRBV27
CDR3aa: ASRWAGGNTEAF

j_gene: TRBJ2-5
v_gene: TRBV20-1
CDR3aa: SARDRGFPETQY

j_gene: TRBJ2-2
v_gene: TRBV5-1
CDR3aa: ASSFRNSNTGELF

j_gene: TRBJ2-3
v_gene: TRBV28
CDR3aa: ASRPPATDTQY

j_gene: TRBJ2-7
v_gene: TRBV29-1
CDR3aa: SVPLPSLKREGLSYEQY

j_gene: -
v_gene: TRBV4-3
CDR3aa: ASSEGQGPYEQY

j_gene: TRBJ1-2
v_gene: TRBV12-3/TRBV12-4
CDR3aa: ASMDRRSTHYGYT

j_gene: TRBJ2-3
v_gene: TRBV4-3
CDR3aa: ASSPNSGGRSTDTQY

j_gene: TRBJ2-5
v_gene: TRBV7-2
CDR3aa: ASSSTSGNRETQY

j_gene: -
v_gene: TRBV5-8
CDR3aa: ASSYLVAGNEQY

j_gene: -
v_gene: TRBV9
CDR3aa: ASSVGTGTNEQF

j_gene: TRBJ1-6
v_gene: TRBV3-1
CDR3aa: ASSQGANSPLH

j_gene: TRBJ2-1
v_gene: TRBV29-1
CDR3aa: SAPGLVDYNEQF

j_gene: TRBJ2-1
v_gene: TRBV4-3
CDR3aa: ASSLQPGSWQF

j_gene: TRBJ2-2
v_gene: TRBV6-4
CDR3aa: ASSDLAGDTGELF

j_gene: TRBJ1-1
v_gene: TRBV7-3
CDR3aa: ASSLNDFTEAF